Given below is one TCR beta chain in context. These data originate in a study of blood T cell repertoires in COVID-19. Across the study: Sample material is recorded as cDNA or gDNA derived from T cells, B-cell-depleted T cells, or PBMCs.

Per the original methods: Amplified reference gene primers provided the basis for estimating nucleated cell counts. TCRdb keeps only in-frame clones here, not all; method: immunoSEQ multiplex PCR. V and J calls and clone size follow that table, whereas D and trimming were derived from the DNA. The top ten hold 3.6% of the sample, which has a few hundred thousand clones, around 82% seen once. The CDR3 extends over 15 amino acids. Germline trimming cut 4 bases from V and 3 bases from J; bases unmatched to any gene: 3. Per the germline V gene, CDR1 is SGHRS and CDR2 is YFSETQ. The clonotype originates from a woman aged 80 or over with acute or convalescent COVID-19. Sequencing was carried out using peripheral blood. The chain couples TRBV5-1 to TRBJ2-1, with 11 bases lining up with TRBD2. CDR3 DNA: TGCGCCAGCAGCGGGGGGACTAGCGGCTACAATGAGCAGTTCTTC. It yields the protein CASSGGTSGYNEQFF. The full variable domain, completed using reference TRBV5-1 and TRBJ2-1, is KAGVTQTPRYLIKTRGQQVTLSCSPISGHRSVSWYQQTPGQGLQFLFEYFSETQRNKGNFPGRFSGRQFSNSRSEMNVSTLELGDSALYLCASSGGTSGYNEQFFGPGTRLTVL.